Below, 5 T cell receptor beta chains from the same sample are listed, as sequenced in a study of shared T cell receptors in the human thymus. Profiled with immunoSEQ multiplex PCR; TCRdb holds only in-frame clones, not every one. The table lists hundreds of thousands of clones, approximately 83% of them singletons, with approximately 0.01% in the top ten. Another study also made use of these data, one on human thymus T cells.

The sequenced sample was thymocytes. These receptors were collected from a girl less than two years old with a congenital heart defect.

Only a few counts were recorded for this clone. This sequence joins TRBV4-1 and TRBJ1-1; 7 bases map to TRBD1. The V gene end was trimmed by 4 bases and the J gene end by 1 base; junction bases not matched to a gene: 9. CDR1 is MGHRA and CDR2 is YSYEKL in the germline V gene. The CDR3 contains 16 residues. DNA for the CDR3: TGCGCCAGCAGCCTTCACAAGAGACAGGGGAACACTGAAGCTTTCTTT. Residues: CASSLHKRQGNTEAFF.

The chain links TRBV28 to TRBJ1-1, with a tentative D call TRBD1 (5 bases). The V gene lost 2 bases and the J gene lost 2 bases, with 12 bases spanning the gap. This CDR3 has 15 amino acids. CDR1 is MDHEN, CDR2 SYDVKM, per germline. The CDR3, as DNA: TGTGCCAGCAGTTTAGTGGGGCAAGCTAACACTGAAGCTTTCTTT. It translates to CASSLVGQANTEAFF.

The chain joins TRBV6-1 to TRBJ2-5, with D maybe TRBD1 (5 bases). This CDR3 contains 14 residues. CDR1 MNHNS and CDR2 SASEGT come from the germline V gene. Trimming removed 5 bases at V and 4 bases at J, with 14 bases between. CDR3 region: CASSKGPGPETQYF. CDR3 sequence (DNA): TGTGCCAGCAGTAAGGGGCCGGGCCCAGAGACCCAGTACTTC.

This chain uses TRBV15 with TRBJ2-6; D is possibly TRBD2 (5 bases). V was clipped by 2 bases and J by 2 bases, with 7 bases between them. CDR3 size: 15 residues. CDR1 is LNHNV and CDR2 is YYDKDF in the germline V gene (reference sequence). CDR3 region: CATSRLAAGANVLTF. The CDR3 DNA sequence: TGTGCCACCAGCAGACTAGCTGCTGGGGCCAACGTCCTGACTTTC.

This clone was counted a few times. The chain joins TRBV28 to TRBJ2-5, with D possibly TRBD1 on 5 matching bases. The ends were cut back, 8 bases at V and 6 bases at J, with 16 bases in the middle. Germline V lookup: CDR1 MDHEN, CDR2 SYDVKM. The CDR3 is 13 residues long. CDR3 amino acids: CASGDSLKKTQYF. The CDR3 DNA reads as TGTGCCAGCGGCGACAGCTTAAAAAAGACCCAGTACTTC.